This T cell receptor (beta chain) is drawn from a study of Ad26.COV2.S vaccination and SARS-CoV-2 variants. The wider study: Participants got Ad26.COV2.S intramuscularly, once or twice 56 days apart. Findings and limits, study-wide: Possibly, TCR breadth and depth analyses underestimated total T cell responses.

Details on this clone: The antigen is unknown. Other DNA variants within this sample encode the same CDR3.

Sample treatment: some 20 received Ad26.COV2.S at low or high dose, single or two shots; roughly 5 received placebo; per-sample allocation not given. After the first vaccine or placebo injection, samples were drawn on day 63. The CDR3 runs 15 residues. The V gene lost 0 bases and the J gene lost 0 bases, with 5 bases spanning the gap. Germline V gene lookup returns CDR1 LNHDA and CDR2 SQIVND (reference sequence). TCRdb keeps only in-frame clones here, not all; method: immunoSEQ multiplex PCR. Found here are approximately 410,000 clones, over 75% of them singletons; the top ten hold 3.6%. The rearrangement joins TRBV19 to TRBJ1-4; D not resolved. The TCR was taken from a person between 18 and 59 years old who received the Ad26.COV2.S COVID-19 vaccine or a placebo. The material was peripheral blood, obtained in a trial of Ad26.COV2.S vaccine versus placebo. The CDR3 is CASSIDGATNEKLFF. CDR3 nucleotides: TGTGCCAGTAGTATAGACGGCGCAACTAATGAAAAACTGTTTTTT. The whole variable domain, remainder taken from reference TRBV19 and TRBJ1-4, is DGGITQSPKYLFRKEGQNVTLSCEQNLNHDAMYWYRQDPGQGLRLIYYSQIVNDFQKGDIAEGYSVSREKKESFPLTVTSAQKNPTAFYLCASSIDGATNEKLFFGSGTQLSVL.